A selection of T cell receptor beta chains follows, all from one sample in a study of read filtering for tumor transcriptome and immune sequencing. One entry per CDR3 protein, called by TCRdb with MiXCR from the reads. The sample has around 50,000 distinct CDR3 sequences, roughly an eighth seen once; the top ten hold more than 15%. The sequenced sample was a population of CD138-negative cells sorted from bone marrow. The receptors derive from a donor over 35 with multiple myeloma. CDR3s include the opening cysteine and the closing phenylalanine or tryptophan. A D gene is named only where the DNA matches it firmly. The size field is filled for only some rows; it gives once, few, many or a size class.

j_call v_call d_call clone_size cdr3_aa cdr3_nt
TRBJ2-1 TRBV27 . many CASSSGGGGAFEQFF TGTGCCAGCAGTTCGGGCGGGGGCGGGGCGTTTGAGCAGTTCTTC
TRBJ2-1 TRBV2 TRBD2 many CASMGGGAINEQFF TGTGCCAGCATGGGCGGGGGGGCCATCAATGAGCAGTTCTTC
TRBJ2-3 TRBV6-5 . many CASSYSKPRSVTDTQYF TGTGCCAGCAGTTACTCGAAACCACGCTCGGTTACAGATACGCAGTATTTT
TRBJ2-1 TRBV24-1 . many CATSDRYEQFF TGTGCCACCAGTGATAGGTATGAGCAGTTCTTC
TRBJ2-5 TRBV7-9 . many CASSLEKNLRETQYF TGTGCCAGCAGCTTAGAAAAGAATTTGAGGGAGACCCAGTACTTC
TRBJ2-7 TRBV18 . many CASSPLRSTYEQYF TGTGCCAGCTCACCGCTAAGGTCGACGTACGAGCAGTACTTC
TRBJ1-2 TRBV12-3/TRBV12-4 . many CASSLKGAYGYTF TGTGCCAGCAGTTTAAAGGGCGCCTATGGCTACACCTTC
TRBJ2-1 TRBV6-5 . many CASRDGYNEQFF TGTGCCAGCCGGGACGGCTACAATGAGCAGTTCTTC
TRBJ2-1 TRBV11-2 . few CAGSLRTVYNEQFF TGTGCCGGCAGCTTACGGACAGTGTACAATGAGCAGTTCTTC
TRBJ2-1 TRBV11-2 . many CASSLDRDNEQFF TGCGCCAGCAGCTTGGACAGAGACAATGAGCAGTTCTTC
TRBJ1-5 TRBV7-2 . many CASSLVGASRSNQPQHF TGTGCCAGCAGCTTAGTCGGCGCTTCTCGGAGCAATCAGCCCCAGCATTTT
TRBJ2-1 TRBV7-2 . many CASSTPTGYNEQFF TGTGCCAGCAGCACCCCTACAGGTTACAATGAGCAGTTCTTC
TRBJ1-5 TRBV19 . few CASSVQGSGQPQHF TGTGCCAGTAGTGTCCAGGGATCCGGTCAGCCCCAGCATTTT
TRBJ2-3 TRBV29-1 TRBD1 . CSVPGQVSTDTQYF TGCAGCGTGCCTGGACAGGTCAGCACAGATACGCAGTATTTT
TRBJ1-3 TRBV4-2 TRBD1 many CASSHLGQGGGNTIYF TGTGCCAGCAGCCACCTGGGACAGGGGGGAGGAAACACCATATATTTT
TRBJ2-7 TRBV7-9 . many CASSPFGGSYEQYF TGTGCCAGCAGCCCCTTCGGCGGGTCCTACGAGCAGTACTTC
TRBJ1-1 TRBV5-1 TRBD1 many CASRRTGSNVPGGTEAFF TGCGCCAGCAGGCGGACAGGCAGCAACGTCCCGGGGGGCACTGAAGCTTTCTTT
TRBJ2-1 TRBV20-1 TRBD1 many CSASDRDSYNEQFF TGCAGTGCTAGCGACAGGGACTCCTACAATGAGCAGTTCTTC
TRBJ1-2 TRBV18 . few CASSPLGLGSHYGYTF TGTGCCAGCTCACCCCTAGGCCTGGGCAGCCACTATGGCTACACCTTC
TRBJ2-1 TRBV7-9 . many CARTGTSNNEQFF TGTGCCAGGACTGGGACAAGCAACAATGAGCAGTTCTTC
TRBJ2-6 TRBV20-1 . many CSADLGLLSGANVLTF TGCAGTGCTGACCTCGGACTTCTCTCTGGGGCCAACGTCCTGACTTTC
TRBJ2-1 TRBV19 . . CVSSTACNEQFF TGTGTCAGTAGTACAGCCTGCAATGAGCAGTTCTTC
TRBJ1-2 TRBV10-3 TRBD1 many CAISEGTGGSTNYGYTF TGTGCCATCAGTGAAGGGACAGGGGGATCTACTAACTATGGCTACACCTTC
TRBJ2-2 TRBV4-2 TRBD2 many CASRIPSGGLTGELFF TGTGCCAGCAGAATTCCTAGCGGGGGCCTCACCGGGGAGCTGTTTTTT
TRBJ1-1 TRBV2 . few CASSVGFADAFF TGTGCCAGCAGTGTCGGGTTCGCAGACGCTTTCTTT
TRBJ2-6 TRBV12-5 . many CASASSGANVLTF TGTGCTAGTGCCTCTTCTGGGGCCAACGTCCTGACTTTC
TRBJ2-2 TRBV7-7 TRBD1 many CASSRDREFSGELFF TGTGCTAGCAGCCGGGACAGGGAATTTTCCGGGGAGCTGTTTTTT
TRBJ2-3 TRBV20-1 TRBD2 many CSARVGPAKLAGALDTQYF TGCAGTGCTAGAGTCGGCCCGGCTAAACTAGCGGGGGCCCTAGATACGCAGTATTTT